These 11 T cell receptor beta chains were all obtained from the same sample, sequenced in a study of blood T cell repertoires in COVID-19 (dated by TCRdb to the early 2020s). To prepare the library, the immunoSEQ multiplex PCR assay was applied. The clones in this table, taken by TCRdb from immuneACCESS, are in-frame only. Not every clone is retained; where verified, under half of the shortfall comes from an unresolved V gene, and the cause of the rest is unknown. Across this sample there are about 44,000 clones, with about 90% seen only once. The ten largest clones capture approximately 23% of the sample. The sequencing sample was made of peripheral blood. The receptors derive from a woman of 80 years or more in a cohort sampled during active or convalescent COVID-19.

CDR3 protein: CASNLQGPLSTDTQYF. The CDR3, as DNA: TGTGCCAGTAATCTCCAGGGGCCCCTTAGCACAGATACGCAGTATTTT. The rearrangement joins TRBV27 to TRBJ2-3; tentative D call: TRBD1 (6 bases). This CDR3 has 16 residues. V lost 9 bases and J lost 0, with 19 bases in between. Germline-derived CDR1 and CDR2 are MNHEY and SMNVEV (reference sequence).

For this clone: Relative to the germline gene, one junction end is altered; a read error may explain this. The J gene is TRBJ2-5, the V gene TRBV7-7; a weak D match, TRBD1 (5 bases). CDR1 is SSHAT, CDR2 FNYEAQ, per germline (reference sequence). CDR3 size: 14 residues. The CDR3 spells CASSSSSRVETQYF. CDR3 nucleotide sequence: TGTGCTAGCAGCTCGAGTAGCAGGGTAGAGACCCAGTACTTC.

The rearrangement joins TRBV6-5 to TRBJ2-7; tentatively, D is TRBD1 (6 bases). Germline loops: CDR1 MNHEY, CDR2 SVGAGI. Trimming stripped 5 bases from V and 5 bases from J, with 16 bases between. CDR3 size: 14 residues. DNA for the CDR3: TGTGCCAGCAGTATCTACAGGGAATGGGACGAGCAGTACTTC. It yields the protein CASSIYREWDEQYF.

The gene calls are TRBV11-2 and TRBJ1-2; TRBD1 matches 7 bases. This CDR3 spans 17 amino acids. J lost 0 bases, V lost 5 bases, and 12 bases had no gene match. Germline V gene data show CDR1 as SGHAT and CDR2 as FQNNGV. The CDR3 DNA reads TGTGCCAGCAGCCCCGGGCAGGGGGTCGGAGCTAACTATGGCTACACCTTC. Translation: CASSPGQGVGANYGYTF.

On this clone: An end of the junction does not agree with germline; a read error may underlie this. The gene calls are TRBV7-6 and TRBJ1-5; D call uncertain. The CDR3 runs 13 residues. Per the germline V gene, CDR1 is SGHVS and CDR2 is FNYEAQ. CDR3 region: CASSLASDQPQHF. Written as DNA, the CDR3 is TGTGCCAGCAGCTTAGCTAGCGATCAGCCCCAGCATTTT.

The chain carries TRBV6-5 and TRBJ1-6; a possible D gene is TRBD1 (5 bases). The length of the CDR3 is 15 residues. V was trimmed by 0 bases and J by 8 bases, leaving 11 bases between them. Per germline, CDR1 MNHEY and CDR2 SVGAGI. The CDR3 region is CASSYSQGNHSPLHF. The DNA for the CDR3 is TGTGCCAGCAGTTACTCTCAGGGCAATCATTCACCCCTCCACTTT.

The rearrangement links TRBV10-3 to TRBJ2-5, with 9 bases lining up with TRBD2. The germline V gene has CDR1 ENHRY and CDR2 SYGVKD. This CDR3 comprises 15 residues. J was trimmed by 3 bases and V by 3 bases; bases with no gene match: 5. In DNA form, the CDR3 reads TGTGCCATCAGTGACTCGCGGGAGGGTGAAGAGACCCAGTACTTC. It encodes CAISDSREGEETQYF.

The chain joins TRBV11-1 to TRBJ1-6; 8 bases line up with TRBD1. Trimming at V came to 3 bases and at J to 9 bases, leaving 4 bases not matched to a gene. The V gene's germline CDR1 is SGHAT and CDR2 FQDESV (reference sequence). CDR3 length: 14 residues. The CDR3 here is CASSLDRVGSPLHF. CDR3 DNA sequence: TGTGCCAGCAGCTTGGACAGGGTAGGTTCACCCCTCCACTTT.

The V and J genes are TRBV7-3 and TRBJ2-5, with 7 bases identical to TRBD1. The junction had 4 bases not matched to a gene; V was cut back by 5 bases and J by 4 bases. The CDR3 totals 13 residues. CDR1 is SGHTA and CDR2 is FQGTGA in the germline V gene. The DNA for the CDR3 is TGTGCCAGCAGCAGGGGGCGGACAGAGACCCAGTACTTC. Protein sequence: CASSRGRTETQYF.

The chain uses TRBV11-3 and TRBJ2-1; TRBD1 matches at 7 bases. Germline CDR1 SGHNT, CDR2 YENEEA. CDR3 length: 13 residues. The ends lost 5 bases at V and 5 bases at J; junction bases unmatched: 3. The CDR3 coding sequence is TGTGCCAGCAGCCCAGACAGGGACAATGAGCAGTTCTTC. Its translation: CASSPDRDNEQFF.

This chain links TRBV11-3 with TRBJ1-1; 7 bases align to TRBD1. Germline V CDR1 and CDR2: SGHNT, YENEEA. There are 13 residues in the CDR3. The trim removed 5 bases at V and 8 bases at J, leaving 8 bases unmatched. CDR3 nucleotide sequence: TGTGCCAGCAGCACCCTAGGGGACAGAGAAGCTTTCTTT. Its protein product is CASSTLGDREAFF.